Shown below are 24 T cell receptor beta chains from a single sample sequenced in a study of cytomegalovirus exposure and HLA in healthy donors. Use of 60 Vbeta and 13 Jbeta primers characterized the PCR. The repertoire was sequenced with immunoSEQ multiplex PCR; TCRdb's copy has only in-frame clones and lacks some. The sample holds 150,000 or so clones. Sequenced material: PBMCs. These receptors originate from a woman aged 18-29 years in good health and CMV-seronegative.

The V and J genes are TRBV7-9 and TRBJ2-1; TRBD1 matches at 12 bases. CDR1 and CDR2 from the germline V gene are SEHNR and FQNEAQ (reference sequence). This CDR3 is built from 15 residues. Trimming at V came to 7 bases and at J to 7 bases, leaving 8 bases not matched to a gene. CDR3 protein: CASIMGTGGWNEQFF. The CDR3 DNA reads as TGTGCCAGCATCATGGGGACAGGGGGCTGGAATGAGCAGTTCTTC.

The chain recombines TRBV5-6 with TRBJ2-7; D perhaps matches TRBD1 (6 bases). V was clipped by 0 bases and J by 5 bases, with 15 bases between them. There are 15 residues in the CDR3. From germline, CDR1 is SGHDT and CDR2 YYEEEE. The CDR3 nucleotides read TGTGCCAGCAGCTTGGTGGCTACAGGGCCCAACGAGCAGTACTTC. Amino acids: CASSLVATGPNEQYF.

The chain joins TRBV28 to TRBJ1-4, with D possibly TRBD1 on 5 matching bases. The germline gives CDR1 MDHEN, CDR2 SYDVKM. The ends were cut back, 6 bases at V and 8 bases at J, with 19 bases in the middle. CDR3 length equals 15 residues. The CDR3 is CASSRGSGGGEKLFF. CDR3 in DNA: TGTGCCAGCAGCCGAGGGTCGGGGGGTGGGGAAAAACTGTTTTTT.

The V and J genes are TRBV30 and TRBJ2-3, with 8 bases identical to TRBD1. The CDR3 contains 15 residues. The ends lost 3 bases at V and 0 bases at J; junction bases unmatched: 5. The germline V gene has CDR1 GTSNPN and CDR2 SVGIG (reference sequence). CDR3 DNA: TGTGCCTGGAGCTGGACAGGGCCCAGCACAGATACGCAGTATTTT. Protein sequence: CAWSWTGPSTDTQYF.

This chain joins TRBV6-6 and TRBJ2-3; 7 nucleotides agree with TRBD2. The germline V gene has CDR1 MNHNY and CDR2 SVGAGI (reference sequence). This CDR3 is 13 amino acids long. The J segment lost 5 bases and the V segment lost 8 bases, leaving 7 bases of the junction unmatched. The CDR3 nucleotides are TGTGCCAGCGGGAGGGCCGGGGAAGATACGCAGTATTTT. It translates to CASGRAGEDTQYF.

The chain couples TRBV28 to TRBJ2-3; TRBD2 is a possible D gene (5 bases). Germline V gene data show CDR1 as MDHEN and CDR2 as SYDVKM. Trimming removed 4 bases from V and 2 bases from J, with 7 bases in between. This CDR3 has 13 amino acids. The CDR3 loop is CASSSGDTDTQYF. The CDR3 region has the DNA TGTGCCAGCAGTTCCGGGGACACAGATACGCAGTATTTT.

The genes are TRBV27 and TRBJ1-2; 11 positions match TRBD1. Per the germline V gene, CDR1 is MNHEY and CDR2 is SMNVEV (reference sequence). The V and J ends lost 0 bases and 9 bases, in that order; junction bases with no gene match: 3. The CDR3 runs to 14 residues. The CDR3 is CASSLSDRGLRYTF. In nucleotides, the CDR3 is TGTGCCAGCAGTTTATCGGACAGGGGGCTTCGCTACACCTTC.

The chain links TRBV5-6 to TRBJ1-1; 7 bases are a match to TRBD1. The CDR3 has 15 amino acids. Germline-derived CDR1 and CDR2 are SGHDT and YYEEEE. The ends lost 3 bases at V and 1 base at J; junction bases unmatched: 6. The CDR3: CASSWETGQNTEAFF. The CDR3 nucleotides are TGTGCCAGCAGCTGGGAGACAGGGCAGAACACTGAAGCTTTCTTT.

CDR3 in DNA: TGTGCCAGTAGTATACAGGGGCCAGGGTGGGAGCCCCAGCATTTT. Translation gives CASSIQGPGWEPQHF. V is TRBV19 and J is TRBJ1-5; TRBD1 is a possible D gene (6 bases). CDR3 length: 15 residues. Germline CDR1 is LNHDA and CDR2 is SQIVND (reference sequence). The V end was cut by 2 bases, the J end by 8 bases, with 16 bases between.

The rearrangement joins TRBV5-1 to TRBJ2-3; D perhaps matches TRBD2 (6 bases). V dropped 2 bases and J dropped 0 bases, with 13 bases sitting between them. Germline CDR1 and CDR2: SGHRS and YFSETQ. CDR3 size: 16 residues. The DNA of the CDR3 is TGCGCCAGCAGCTTAGCCTATAGCGGCAGCACAGATACGCAGTATTTT. Its protein product is CASSLAYSGSTDTQYF.

The chain joins TRBV27 to TRBJ2-5; TRBD2 is a possible D gene (5 bases). V was pared by 1 base and J by 5 bases, with 8 bases between. The CDR3 is 13 residues long. Germline CDR1 is MNHEY and CDR2 is SMNVEV (reference sequence). This chain's CDR3 is CASSLFRDETQYF. CDR3 coding DNA: TGTGCCAGCAGTTTATTTCGGGATGAGACCCAGTACTTC.

This chain connects TRBV18 to TRBJ1-2; D may be TRBD1 (6 bases). V shed 0 bases and J shed 4 bases, with 6 bases lying between them. Germline V lookup: CDR1 KGHSH, CDR2 LQKENI. The CDR3 is 13 residues long. In DNA, the CDR3 is TGTGCCAGCTCACCACCGGGGGCCTATGGCTACACCTTC. It is translated as CASSPPGAYGYTF.

The rearrangement joins TRBV19 to TRBJ2-3; D perhaps matches TRBD2 (5 bases). Germline CDR1 reads LNHDA; CDR2 reads SQIVND (reference sequence). V was pared by 7 bases and J by 1 base, with 12 bases between. This CDR3 spans 14 amino acids. The CDR3 protein is CASIAEAGTDTQYF. CDR3 in DNA: TGTGCCAGTATCGCAGAAGCGGGCACAGATACGCAGTATTTT.

The chain joins TRBV6-1 to TRBJ1-1, with D hard to call. Germline CDR1 is MNHNS and CDR2 is SASEGT. V lost 6 bases and J lost 4, with 15 bases in between. CDR3 length equals 14 residues. CDR3 amino acids: CASSSPGGGTEAFF. DNA of the CDR3: TGTGCCAGCAGCTCCCCAGGTGGTGGCACTGAAGCTTTCTTT.

The CDR3 is CASGSGSYSGNTIYF. The CDR3 bases are TGTGCCAGCGGGTCGGGGTCCTACTCTGGAAACACCATATATTTT. This chain connects TRBV7-9 to TRBJ1-3, with unresolved D. The CDR3 has 15 residues. Germline CDR1 reads SEHNR; CDR2 reads FQNEAQ (reference sequence). Trimming removed 8 bases from V and 0 bases from J, with 14 bases in between.

The chain employs TRBV29-1 and TRBJ2-5; 9 nucleotides line up with TRBD1. This CDR3 is 12 amino acids long. Germline V gene sequence: CDR1 SQVTM, CDR2 ANQGSEA. The CDR3: CTTTGGSETQYF. In DNA form, the CDR3 reads TGCACTACAACAGGGGGCTCAGAGACCCAGTACTTC.

The chain combines TRBV6-1 with TRBJ1-3; D not resolved. With 7 bases removed from V and 2 bases from J, the gap between germline ends came to 15 bases. Germline CDR1 reads MNHNS; CDR2 reads SASEGT. This CDR3 spans 15 amino acids. CDR3 sequence reads: CASTLIGGPGNTIYF. Here the CDR3 DNA reads TGTGCCAGCACTTTGATAGGAGGACCTGGAAACACCATATATTTT.

J is TRBJ2-3 and V is TRBV5-4; D call uncertain. The ends were cut back, 4 bases at V and 1 base at J, with 7 bases in the middle. Per the germline V gene, CDR1 is SGHNT and CDR2 is YYREEE (reference sequence). CDR3 length: 13 amino acids. In DNA, the CDR3 is TGTGCCAGCAGCCGCCGGGGCACAGATACGCAGTATTTT. This sequence encodes CASSRRGTDTQYF. Full variable domain (remainder filled in from reference TRBV5-4 and TRBJ2-3): ETGVTQSPTHLIKTRGQQVTLRCSSQSGHNTVSWYQQALGQGPQFIFQYYREEENGRGNFPPRFSGLQFPNYSSELNVNALELDDSALYLCASSRRGTDTQYFGPGTRLTVL.

For this clone: At the DNA level, this CDR3 is encoded by other sequences in the same sample as well. The V gene is TRBV14, the J gene TRBJ1-1; 11 bases are a match to TRBD1. The germline V gene has CDR1 SGHDN and CDR2 FVKESK. The CDR3 loop spans 13 amino acids. V lost 5 bases to trimming and J lost 5 bases; unmatched junction nucleotides: 1. As DNA, the CDR3 is TGTGCCAGCAGCGGGACAGGGGGGACTGAAGCTTTCTTT. It codes for CASSGTGGTEAFF.

Here the CDR3 DNA reads TGTGCCTGGATGAAATGGGGAGGTAGAGGAAACACCATATATTTT. Protein product: CAWMKWGGRGNTIYF. This chain uses TRBV30 with TRBJ1-3; D gene ambiguous. The CDR3 sequence is 15 residues long. CDR1 GTSNPN and CDR2 SVGIG come from the germline V gene (reference sequence). V lost 4 bases and J lost 4, with 17 bases in between.

This chain joins TRBV5-6 and TRBJ2-7, with 12 nucleotides matching TRBD1. V was pared by 3 bases and J by 7 bases, with 8 bases of the junction left unmatched. This CDR3 comprises 15 residues. Germline V gives CDR1 SGHDT, CDR2 YYEEEE. The CDR3 is CASSSGTGGLREQYV. CDR3 coding DNA: TGTGCCAGCAGCTCCGGGACAGGGGGCTTACGGGAGCAGTACGTC.

V gene TRBV7-9 combines with J gene TRBJ1-1; D possibly corresponds to TRBD1 (5 bases). Germline CDR1 and CDR2: SEHNR and FQNEAQ (reference sequence). The CDR3 runs 16 residues. V was shortened by 2 bases and J by 1 base, with 14 bases between the two germline ends. Written as DNA, the CDR3 is TGTGCCAGCAGCTTAAGGGGTGGGGTCGGGAACACTGAAGCTTTCTTT. Amino acids: CASSLRGGVGNTEAFF.

The V call is TRBV19, the J call TRBJ1-1, with a weak D call TRBD1 (6 bases). The V end lost 5 bases, the J end lost 1 base, and 14 bases lay between the germline ends. The germline V gene has CDR1 LNHDA and CDR2 SQIVND (reference sequence). This CDR3 spans 15 amino acids. CDR3 amino acids: CASSWGGFENTEAFF. The CDR3 nucleotides read TGTGCCAGTAGTTGGGGGGGCTTTGAGAACACTGAAGCTTTCTTT.

The chain uses TRBV12-5 and TRBJ2-1; 7 positions match TRBD1. The CDR3 spans 14 residues. With 6 bases clipped from V and 8 bases from J, the junction kept 10 bases outside the gene matches. Germline V gives CDR1 LGHNT, CDR2 FRNRAP. CDR3 protein: CASGEDRLGDEQFF. The CDR3 nucleotides are TGTGCTAGTGGGGAGGACAGGCTGGGGGATGAGCAGTTCTTC. Full variable domain (outside the CDR3, taken from reference TRBV12-5 and TRBJ2-1): DARVTQTPRHKVTEMGQEVTMRCQPILGHNTVFWYRQTMMQGLELLAYFRNRAPLDDSGMPKDRFSAEMPDATLATLKIQPSEPRDSAVYFCASGEDRLGDEQFFGPGTRLTVL.